A single sample gave rise to the 3 T cell receptor beta chains below, sequenced in a study of blood T cells in healthy people across ages. Through a sample-barcoded 5' primer and a J-beta primer mix, a second PCR was run for roughly 6 to 11 cycles. TCRdb analysed the 5' RACE reads with MiXCR anew, one entry per CDR3 protein. In the table there are roughly 1,500,000 distinct CDR3 sequences, around 35% of which are singletons. Sequencing was performed on blood. The origin of the receptors is a woman aged 25 to 39 in good health.

The chain links TRBV6-1 to TRBJ1-2, with D possibly being TRBD1 (5 bases). This CDR3 is built from 16 residues. Germline-derived CDR1 and CDR2 are MNHNS and SASEGT. V was cut by 7 bases and J by 7 bases, with 25 bases left in between. CDR3 sequence: CASTIQARGGVGGYTF. In DNA, the CDR3 is TGTGCCAGCACCATTCAGGCAAGGGGTGGTGTTGGTGGCTACACCTTC.

This clonotype was counted a few times. The chain is built from TRBV28 and TRBJ2-1, with 8 bases lining up with TRBD2. CDR1 is MDHEN, CDR2 SYDVKM, per germline. Trimming took 4 bases from V and 7 from J; bases not matched to a gene: 9. The CDR3 runs to 15 residues. The CDR3 bases are TGTGCCAGCAGTTCTATGCGGGAGGCTAGTAATGAGCAGTTCTTC. It codes for CASSSMREASNEQFF. The full variable domain, with the rest looked up from reference TRBV28 and TRBJ2-1, is DVKVTQSSRYLVKRTGEKVFLECVQDMDHENMFWYRQDPGLGLRLIYFSYDVKMKEKGDIPEGYSVSREKKERFSLILESASTNQTSMYLCASSSMREASNEQFFGPGTRLTVL.

This chain joins TRBV3-1 and TRBJ2-7; 8 bases are a match to TRBD2. This CDR3 contains 17 residues. Germline V lookup: CDR1 LGHDT, CDR2 YNNKEL (reference sequence). After removal of 4 bases from V and 4 bases from J, the junction contained 15 bases not matched to a gene. Written as DNA, the CDR3 is TGTGCCAGCAGCCCCCATTGGGGGCGGGAGGCTGAATACGAGCAGTACTTC. Translating gives CASSPHWGREAEYEQYF.